Listed here is a single T cell receptor beta chain. This clonotype was picked up a small number of times. Its recognized antigen is unknown. Per-base quality was not reported, and no clone a single base away is much larger than it. This record comes from a study of molecular identifiers for immune sequencing clone quantification (dated by TCRdb to 2016 to 2019). Turning to the overall study: For a replicate experiment, RNA from around 20,000 or 100,000 naive CD8 T cells was divided into five aliquots, of which four were sequenced. This methods study used CD8 T cells to benchmark TCR RNA copy counting and molecular-identifier clustering-based TCR repertoire sequencing (MIDCIRS).

Libraries were prepared through PCR. The instrument given in TCRdb is NextSeq 500. Bulk TCR libraries were generated as previously described, with the TCR primers listed in Table S5 used. The Qiagen AllPrep DNA/RNA kit was used to purify total RNA. Before any analysis, reads coming from multiple sequencing runs of the same library were combined into one pool. The source study handled its data this way. Only reads with exact TCR constant sequence were kept, trimmed to 150 nt, and grouped by their 12-nt molecular barcodes. Reads within each barcode group were sub-clustered using a 15% Levenshtein threshold, and quality-weighted consensus sequences were constructed for each RNA molecule. Non-functional sequences were removed, as were lower-count sequences one edit away from another. Based on a fit of two negative binomial distributions, barcode sub-clusters having less than 20% of the maximum read count were discarded. TCRdb reworked the public reads: Q25 trimming with fastp, MiXCR clone assembly, productive beta chains retained. Merged by CDR3 protein, the rows form single entries marked with the most common genes and DNA. The V and J calls follow TCRdb's processing rather than the paper's. This sample has hundreds of thousands of distinct CDR3 sequences in its table, and around 25% of those were observed once. The top ten constitute 0.78% of the sample.

The paper's findings and limits, for the study overall: The naive libraries included spiked-in Jurkat TCR RNA (10 copies' worth), and this Jurkat TCR RNA is not part of the donor repertoire. The sizes of highly expanded clones could end up underestimated when identical TCR molecules share a barcode. Spiked-in Jurkat TCR RNA equal to a single cell's worth was reported to be detectable even within 1,100,000 naive CD8 T cells. In CMV-specific effector cells, clones with more than 20 RNA copies accounted for over 97% of molecules, whereas in naive cells such clones accounted for under 1%. Modeling gave around 2.7 recovered TCR RNA copies per cell versus 9.5 to 10 by digital PCR, implying approximately 30% capture efficiency. When barcode sub-clustering was omitted, TCR diversity was inflated by chimeric consensus sequences, with chimeras reaching as high as 47%.

Naive CD8 T cell libraries were made from approximately 20,000 to 1,000,000 sorted cells using 10%, 30% or 50% of purified RNA. Naive CD8 T cells were FACS-sorted as CD8+CD4-CCR7+CD45RA+ on a BD FACSAria II into RLT Plus buffer. Detection sensitivity was tested by spiking Jurkat RNA equal to around 11 TCR copies' worth into samples containing roughly 17,000-1,100,000 naive CD8 T cells. Enrichment of CD8 T cells was performed with RosetteSep CD8+ T Cell Enrichment Cocktail and Ficoll-Paque, after which ACK red cell lysis was carried out. Spanning cysteine to phenylalanine, the CDR3 consists of 16 amino acids. Just the 48-base CDR3 DNA is kept, in frame starting at base 1. Trimming removed 1 base from V and 8 bases from J, leaving 20 bases between the germline ends. Reading the germline V gene (reference sequence) gives CDR1 SEHNR and CDR2 FQNEAQ.

Material for sequencing was naive CD8+ T cells from blood, with Jurkat cell RNA spiked in. The cell subset or site label for this specimen denotes: FACS-sorted CD8+CD4-CCR7+CD45RA+ naive T cells. The source of this sequence is a human donor in good health. Some libraries in this study had Jurkat cell RNA spiked in. The chain is assembled from TRBV7-9 and TRBJ1-1, with the identity of the D gene unclear. The bases are TGTGCCAGCAGCTTAGTTACCAGTCAAGAACTTATAGAAGCTTTCTTT. The encoded protein is CASSLVTSQELIEAFF.